The present T cell receptor (beta chain) was sequenced within a study of blood T cell repertoires in COVID-19. Study-level information: PBMCs, B-cell-depleted T cells, or T cells provided the cDNA or gDNA that made up the material.

In the original workflow: From reference gene primer amplification, estimates of nucleated cell counts were derived. Method: immunoSEQ multiplex PCR; TCRdb's copy keeps in-frame clones and lacks some. V and J calls and clone size are those listed in that table; D and trimming were worked out from the DNA. The data contain 55,000 to 65,000 clones, about 86% of them seen just once; the ten biggest clones take up about 4.5%. The specimen sequenced was peripheral blood. This TCR was sampled from a man aged 55-75 years with acute or convalescent COVID-19.

As DNA, the CDR3 is TGCGCCAGCAGCCAAGGGGGACAGGGGGCCGTAAAACTGTTTTTT. Protein: CASSQGGQGAVKLFF. The V gene is TRBV4-1, the J gene TRBJ1-4; 12 positions match TRBD1. This CDR3 region has 15 residues. Germline assignment: CDR1 MGHRA and CDR2 YSYEKL. After removal of 1 base from V and 10 bases from J, the junction contained 4 bases not matched to a gene.